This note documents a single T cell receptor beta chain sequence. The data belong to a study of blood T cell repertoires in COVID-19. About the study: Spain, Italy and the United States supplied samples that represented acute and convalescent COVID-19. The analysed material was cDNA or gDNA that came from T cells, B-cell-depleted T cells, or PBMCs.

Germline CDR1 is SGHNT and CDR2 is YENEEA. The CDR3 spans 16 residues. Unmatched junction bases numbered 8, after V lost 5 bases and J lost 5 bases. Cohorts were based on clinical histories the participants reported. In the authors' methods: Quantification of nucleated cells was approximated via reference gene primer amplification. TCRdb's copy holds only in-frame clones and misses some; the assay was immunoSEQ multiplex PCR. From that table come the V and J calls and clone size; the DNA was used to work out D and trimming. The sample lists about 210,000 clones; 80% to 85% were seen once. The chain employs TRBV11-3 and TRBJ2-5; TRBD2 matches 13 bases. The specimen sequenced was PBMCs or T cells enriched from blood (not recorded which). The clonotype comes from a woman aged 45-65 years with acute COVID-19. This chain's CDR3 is CASSLRTSGGWETQYF. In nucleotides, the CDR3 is TGTGCCAGCAGCCTGAGGACTAGCGGGGGTTGGGAGACCCAGTACTTC.